This record concerns one TCR beta chain sequence. The data were obtained in a study of blood T cell repertoires in COVID-19. Study context: PBMCs, B-cell-depleted T cells, or T cells were the source of the cDNA or gDNA that made up the material.

The assay was immunoSEQ multiplex PCR, and TCRdb's table has in-frame clones only and misses some. The data contain approximately 240,000 clones, roughly 81% of them singletons. Sample: peripheral blood. The receptor's source is a man aged 45-65 years with acute or convalescent COVID-19.

The CDR3 sequence is CASSVTGTGSFIQYF. Written as DNA, the CDR3 is TGTGCCAGCAGCGTAACCGGGACAGGTTCCTTTATTCAGTACTTC. This sequence joins TRBV5-6 and TRBJ2-4, with TRBD1 matching 8 bases. CDR1 and CDR2 from the germline V gene are SGHDT and YYEEEE. The CDR3 has 15 residues. V shed 4 bases and J 10 bases; nucleotides not matched to a gene: 13.